The T cell receptor beta chain described here comes from a study of T cells after yellow fever vaccination. By 5'RACE template switching, TCR cDNA was produced, with a universal primer site and UMIs added in the process. TCRdb recomputed calls from the 5' RACE reads with MiXCR, one row per CDR3 protein. The table shows more than 250,000 distinct CDR3 sequences, with 6.8% occurring only once. Worth noting for this clonotype: Its specificity is unknown.

CDR1 MGHRA and CDR2 YSYEKL come from the germline V gene. The CDR3 is 18 amino acids. V was cut by 2 bases and J by 2 bases, with 20 bases left in between. Regarding the study as a whole: Repertoires sorted by FACS could include abundant clonotypes that are contaminants from the bulk population. It was a small share of clonotypes that appeared in both CD4 and CD8 compartments.

The genes are TRBV4-1 and TRBJ2-3, with TRBD1 as a possible D gene (5 bases). This sequence originates from a young man who received the YFV17D yellow fever vaccine. The sequencing used PBMCs, collected roughly seven weeks after the first yellow fever vaccination. In DNA, the CDR3 is TGCGCCAGCAGCCAACCCGACAGATCCCTTCAGTCCACAGATACGCAGTATTTT. Protein product: CASSQPDRSLQSTDTQYF.